The 15 T cell receptor beta chains given below trace back to one sample, sequenced in a study of blood T cell repertoires in COVID-19. Measured with immunoSEQ multiplex PCR; TCRdb has only the in-frame clones, and not every one. The sample has around 100,000 clones; roughly nine tenths are singletons. What was sequenced was peripheral blood. These receptor sequences come from an older woman with acute or convalescent COVID-19.

The chain is built from TRBV21-1 and TRBJ1-3; TRBD1, the D gene given by the table, was not confirmed from the DNA. TRBV21-1 is marked as a pseudogene. This CDR3 has 17 amino acids. In DNA form, the CDR3 reads TGTGCCAGCAGCGGGCGGGACAGGGGGCGTAGAGGAAACACCATATATTTT. Protein product: CASSGRDRGRRGNTIYF.

The genes are TRBV30 and TRBJ2-7; 7 bases line up with TRBD1. This CDR3 region has 11 residues. Germline assignment: CDR1 GTSNPN and CDR2 SVGIG (reference sequence). V shed 1 base and J 13 bases; nucleotides not matched to a gene: 7. The CDR3, as DNA: TGTGCCTGGAGTGCCCGGGACAGAGTCTACGTC. Residues: CAWSARDRVYV.

CDR3 sequence: CSARLAGAGEQYF. The CDR3 coding sequence is TGCAGCGCCCGACTAGCGGGAGCTGGGGAGCAGTACTTC. The chain combines TRBV29-1 with TRBJ2-7; 12 positions match TRBD2. Per the germline V gene, CDR1 is SQVTM and CDR2 is ANQGSEA. J lost 7 bases, V lost 7 bases, and 8 bases had no gene match. The CDR3 has 13 amino acids.

The rearrangement uses TRBV5-4 and TRBJ1-2; D might be TRBD1 (6 bases). V was pared by 3 bases and J by 2 bases, with 11 bases between. The CDR3 is made up of 14 amino acids. Germline V CDR1 and CDR2: SGHNT, YYREEE (reference sequence). The CDR3 region is CASSSFGTNYGYTF. CDR3 DNA: TGTGCCAGCAGCTCATTCGGGACAAACTATGGCTACACCTTC.

This chain joins TRBV7-9 and TRBJ2-1; D is perhaps TRBD2 (7 bases). This CDR3 spans 14 amino acids. Germline lookup yields CDR1 SEHNR and CDR2 FQNEAQ (reference sequence). Trimming cost V 0 bases and J 8 bases, with 11 bases left between them. CDR3 DNA sequence: TGTGCCAGCAGCTTAGCGGGCGGGGGCTATGAGCAGTTCTTC. It translates to CASSLAGGGYEQFF.

The chain uses TRBV5-1 and TRBJ1-1, with D tentatively TRBD1 (6 bases). The CDR3 covers 14 residues. V lost 3 bases and J 6 bases, leaving 15 bases between the germline ends. Germline CDR1 is SGHRS and CDR2 is YFSETQ. The CDR3 region is CASSSSTGMPEAFF. CDR3 nucleotide sequence: TGCGCCAGCAGCTCCTCAACAGGGATGCCTGAAGCTTTCTTT.

V and J are TRBV30 and TRBJ1-1, with a weak D call TRBD1 (6 bases). The CDR3 loop spans 13 amino acids. Per the germline V gene, CDR1 is GTSNPN and CDR2 is SVGIG (reference sequence). V was shortened by 4 bases and J by 5 bases, with 14 bases between the two germline ends. The CDR3 loop is CAWISGVYTEAFF. As DNA, the CDR3 is TGTGCCTGGATCTCAGGGGTTTATACTGAAGCTTTCTTT.

The V gene is TRBV4-2, the J gene TRBJ1-5; maybe TRBD1 (5 bases). The CDR3 totals 14 residues. V was shortened by 4 bases and J by 3 bases, with 10 bases between the two germline ends. CDR1 and CDR2 (germline): LGHNA, YNFKEQ. CDR3 sequence reads: CASSPGGTNQPQHF. The CDR3 DNA reads as TGTGCCAGCAGCCCTGGGGGGACCAATCAGCCCCAGCATTTT.

V is TRBV2 and J is TRBJ2-7; 7 bases match TRBD2. V lost 4 bases and J lost 8; bases outside the gene matches: 5. This CDR3 contains 12 residues. Germline CDR1 is SNHLY and CDR2 is FYNNEI. In DNA, the CDR3 is TGTGCCAGCAGTGCCCGGGGGGAAAAGCAGTACTTC. As protein: CASSARGEKQYF. The variable domain in full, completed from reference TRBV2 and TRBJ2-7, reads EPEVTQTPSHQVTQMGQEVILRCVPISNHLYFYWYRQILGQKVEFLVSFYNNEISEKSEIFDDQFSVERPDGSNFTLKIRSTKLEDSAMYFCASSARGEKQYFGPGTRLTVT.

The chain employs TRBV3-1 (or the pseudogene TRBV3-2) and TRBJ2-1; D is possibly TRBD2 (6 bases). Trimming shortened V by 5 bases and J by 0 bases, and 11 bases separated the two germline ends. The CDR3 spans 15 residues. Germline-derived CDR1 and CDR2 are LGHDT and YNNKEL (reference sequence). This CDR3 reads CASSGGTSSYNEQFF. The CDR3 DNA reads TGTGCCAGCAGCGGCGGGACCTCCTCCTACAATGAGCAGTTCTTC.

This chain connects TRBV19 to TRBJ2-7; TRBD1 might be the D (6 bases). The CDR3 is 14 residues long. Per the germline V gene, CDR1 is LNHDA and CDR2 is SQIVND (reference sequence). Trimming left V 5 bases short and J 3 bases short, with 14 bases between. DNA for the CDR3: TGTGCCAGTAGTGCTGGACAGAGAATCTACGAGCAGTACTTC. Translation: CASSAGQRIYEQYF.

This rearrangement joins TRBV14 to TRBJ2-2; TRBD2 is a possible D gene (6 bases). CDR1 and CDR2 from the germline V gene are SGHDN and FVKESK. This CDR3 region has 15 residues. With 4 bases removed from V and 0 bases from J, the gap between germline ends came to 9 bases. Written as DNA, the CDR3 is TGTGCCAGCAGCCGACGCGGGACGAACACCGGGGAGCTGTTTTTT. Translation: CASSRRGTNTGELFF.

The chain couples TRBV29-1 to TRBJ1-1, with TRBD1 identical over 9 bases. V shed 7 bases, J shed 10 bases, and the junction held 4 bases outside the gene matches. The CDR3 contains 10 residues. Germline CDR1 reads SQVTM; CDR2 reads ANQGSEA. This CDR3 reads CSAMDRGAFF. CDR3 coding DNA: TGCAGCGCCATGGACAGGGGAGCTTTCTTT.

J is TRBJ1-6 and V is TRBV30, with 8 nucleotides matching TRBD1. Germline CDR1 and CDR2: GTSNPN and SVGIG (reference sequence). The CDR3 is 13 amino acids. The junction had 6 bases not matched to a gene; V was cut back by 3 bases and J by 11 bases. The CDR3 protein is CAWRNGQGTPLHF. Written as DNA, the CDR3 is TGTGCCTGGAGAAATGGACAGGGAACACCCCTCCACTTT.

The CDR3 reads CASSFRGEYYNEQFF. The CDR3 DNA is TGTGCCAGCAGCTTCAGGGGCGAATACTACAATGAGCAGTTCTTC. The chain has TRBV6-5 and TRBJ2-1; tentative D call: TRBD1 (6 bases). V was shortened by 6 bases and J by 3 bases, with 15 bases between the two germline ends. From germline, CDR1 is MNHEY and CDR2 SVGAGI. CDR3 size: 15 residues.